These 23 T cell receptor beta chains came from one sample sequenced in a study of read filtering for tumor transcriptome and immune sequencing. This library used about 400 ng RNA and molecular barcoded adaptors spanning alpha/delta and beta/gamma chains. TCRdb re-called the reads with MiXCR, one entry per CDR3 protein. This table has about 46,000 distinct CDR3 sequences, roughly 20% appearing once. Source material: a population of CD138-negative cells sorted from bone marrow. These receptors all stem from a donor aged 40 or older with multiple myeloma.

This clonotype has more than one count but fewer than ten. The chain carries TRBV5-1 and TRBJ2-7; either TRBD1 or TRBD2 may fit D (5 bases each). The CDR3 sequence is 14 residues long. The V gene's germline CDR1 is SGHRS and CDR2 YFSETQ. Trimming took 4 bases from V and 4 from J, leaving 15 bases between them. CDR3 amino acids: CASSGPGPPYEQYF. The CDR3 coding sequence is TGCGCCAGCAGCGGACCGGGACCACCTTACGAGCAGTACTTC.

This clonotype was picked up a small number of times. This chain links TRBV12-3 or TRBV12-4 with TRBJ2-1; 13 nucleotides agree with TRBD2. The CDR3 runs to 13 residues. With V trimmed by 6 bases and J by 10 bases, 3 bases remained unmatched. The CDR3 is CASRTSGGTEQFF. CDR3 nucleotides: TGTGCCAGCAGGACTAGCGGGGGGACGGAGCAGTTCTTC.

There are a few counts of this clonotype. The rearrangement uses TRBV19 and TRBJ2-2, with D perhaps matching TRBD1 (5 bases). Trimming stripped 3 bases from V and 3 bases from J, with 11 bases between. CDR1 is LNHDA, CDR2 SQIVND, per germline (reference sequence). The CDR3 runs to 15 residues. Written as DNA, the CDR3 is TGTGCCAGTAGTATCTTAGACAGAGACACCGGGGAGCTGTTTTTT. Its protein is CASSILDRDTGELFF.

Note on this clonotype: A read error may be the cause here, since a much bigger clone is one base away. The CDR3 coding sequence is TGTGCCAGCAGCTTGGTCGTCGGGACACATACCTGGAGCGAGCAGTACTTC. It is translated as CASSLVVGTHTWSEQYF. The chain uses TRBV5-6 and TRBJ2-7; weak D call: TRBD1 (6 bases). CDR3 length: 17 amino acids. Trimming left V 0 bases short and J 6 bases short, with 22 bases between. CDR1 is SGHDT, CDR2 YYEEEE, per germline.

This clonotype was counted many times. This chain links TRBV7-9 with TRBJ2-1, with D tentatively TRBD2 (6 bases). V was clipped by 0 bases and J by 4 bases, with 10 bases between them. CDR3 size: 15 residues. Germline V CDR1 and CDR2: SEHNR, FQNEAQ (reference sequence). Here the CDR3 reads CASSLAGSGYNEQFF. CDR3 coding DNA: TGTGCCAGCAGCTTAGCCGGGAGTGGGTACAATGAGCAGTTCTTC.

This clonotype came up a few times. The J gene is TRBJ2-3, the V gene TRBV18; D not resolved. The CDR3 extends over 14 amino acids. CDR1 and CDR2 from the germline V gene are KGHSH and LQKENI. V was trimmed by 0 bases and J by 3 bases, leaving 7 bases between them. CDR3 residues: CASSPPVKTDTQYF. CDR3 coding DNA: TGTGCCAGCTCACCACCGGTCAAGACAGATACGCAGTATTTT.

This clonotype was picked up many times. The CDR3 spells CASLSGRDTGELFF. As DNA, the CDR3 is TGTGCCAGCCTTAGCGGGAGGGACACCGGGGAGCTGTTTTTT. The chain combines TRBV6-1 with TRBJ2-2, with 11 nucleotides matching TRBD2. The CDR3 has 14 residues. CDR1 is MNHNS, CDR2 SASEGT, per germline. J lost 3 bases, V lost 8 bases, and 2 bases had no gene match.

This clonotype was detected many times. The chain is built from TRBV24-1 and TRBJ2-1, with 7 positions matching TRBD2. The V gene's germline CDR1 is KGHDR and CDR2 SFDVKD. The CDR3 length is 16 residues. V trimming: 4 bases; J trimming: 1 base; junction bases outside the gene matches: 6. In DNA, the CDR3 is TGTGCCACCAGTGACGGCGGGAGAGGGTCCTACAATGAGCAGTTCTTC. Its protein product is CATSDGGRGSYNEQFF.

Ten or more counts support this clonotype. The genes are TRBV27 and TRBJ1-4; D is unclear. The CDR3 has 13 residues. Germline V gene sequence: CDR1 MNHEY, CDR2 SMNVEV (reference sequence). Trimming removed 5 bases from V and 7 bases from J, with 11 bases in between. The CDR3, as DNA: TGTGCCAGCAGTCACCGGGAGGCTGAAAAACTGTTTTTT. It specifies CASSHREAEKLFF.

Remarks on this clonotype: The conserved final phenylalanine or tryptophan is absent from the CDR3, which likely points to a read error. The rearrangement joins TRBV20-1 to TRBJ1-6; TRBD1 matches 9 bases. Trimming cost V 3 bases and J 10 bases; bases outside gene matches: 4. From germline, CDR1 is DFQATT and CDR2 SNEGSKA (reference sequence). CDR3 size: 13 residues. The CDR3 is CSARDRGRSPLHL. The CDR3 bases are TGCAGTGCTAGGGACAGGGGTAGATCACCCCTCCACCTT.

This clonotype was counted ten times or more. The genes are TRBV25-1 and TRBJ2-7; TRBD2 matches 13 bases. The CDR3 is made up of 15 amino acids. J lost 3 bases, V lost 5 bases, and 4 bases had no gene match. From germline, CDR1 is MGHDK and CDR2 SYGVNS. CDR3 sequence reads: CASSPGLAGFYEQYF. In DNA, the CDR3 is TGTGCCAGCAGTCCGGGACTAGCGGGGTTCTACGAGCAGTACTTC.

About this clonotype itself: Since a much larger clone is just one base distant, this may be a read error. The J gene is TRBJ2-1, the V gene TRBV5-1; weak D call: TRBD2 (6 bases). Per germline, CDR1 SGHRS and CDR2 YFSETQ. The V gene lost 4 bases and the J gene lost 2 bases, with 19 bases spanning the gap. The CDR3 length is 17 residues. CDR3 DNA sequence: TGCGCCAGCAGCGGGATGACTAGTGGCAGCACCTACAATGAGCAGTTCTTC. As protein: CASSGMTSGSTYNEQFF.

In its sample, this clonotype was seen many times. The V gene is TRBV29-1, the J gene TRBJ1-1, with D possibly being TRBD1 (5 bases). Per germline, CDR1 SQVTM and CDR2 ANQGSEA. The germline V and J ends were trimmed by 7 bases and 0 bases, with 9 bases remaining between them. The length of the CDR3 is 12 residues. The CDR3 DNA is TGCAGCGCTGACAGTTTGAACACTGAAGCTTTCTTT. This codes for CSADSLNTEAFF. Filled out from reference TRBV29-1 and TRBJ1-1, the complete variable domain reads SAVISQKPSRDICQRGTSLTIQCQVDSQVTMMFWYRQQPGQSLTLIATANQGSEATYESGFVIDKFPISRPNLTFSTLTVSNMSPEDSSIYLCSADSLNTEAFFGQGTRLTVV.

This clonotype has a count of ten or more. The rearrangement joins TRBV29-1 to TRBJ2-2, with 9 bases aligning to TRBD2. J lost 6 bases, V lost 0 bases, and 8 bases had no gene match. The CDR3 runs to 16 residues. CDR1 is SQVTM and CDR2 is ANQGSEA in the germline V gene. The CDR3 region is CSVEDWSSGSAGELFF. CDR3 nucleotide sequence: TGCAGCGTTGAAGATTGGAGTAGCGGGAGTGCCGGGGAGCTGTTTTTT.

This clonotype was observed a handful of times. One end of the junction is discordant with germline, which a read error may explain. The V and J genes are TRBV3-1 and TRBJ2-2, with 11 positions matching TRBD2. There are 16 residues in the CDR3. Germline V lookup: CDR1 LGHDT, CDR2 YNNKEL (reference sequence). The CDR3 sequence: CASSLVAGGLTGELLF. The CDR3 DNA is TGTGCCAGCAGCCTTGTAGCGGGAGGGTTGACCGGGGAGCTGCTTTTT.

This clonotype was picked up many times. V is TRBV20-1 and J is TRBJ2-1; 8 nucleotides agree with TRBD1. The CDR3 totals 15 residues. The trim removed 3 bases at V and 6 bases at J, leaving 10 bases unmatched. Germline CDR1 reads DFQATT; CDR2 reads SNEGSKA (reference sequence). The CDR3 nucleotides read TGCAGTGCTAGTCGTCTTCAGGGGGCTGCCAATGAGCAGTTCTTC. Its translation: CSASRLQGAANEQFF.

This clonotype was counted at least ten times. The V and J genes are TRBV30 and TRBJ2-3; the match to TRBD1 covers 10 bases. This CDR3 spans 14 amino acids. Germline V lookup: CDR1 GTSNPN, CDR2 SVGIG (reference sequence). The V and J ends lost 3 bases and 4 bases, in that order; junction bases with no gene match: 4. The CDR3 nucleotides are TGTGCCTGGAGGACAGGGGGCGCCCCAGATACGCAGTATTTT. This gives the protein CAWRTGGAPDTQYF.

V is TRBV10-3 and J is TRBJ2-2; unclear D gene. Germline CDR1 ENHRY, CDR2 SYGVKD. V gave up 0 bases and J gave up 2 bases, with 7 bases separating them. The CDR3 extends over 15 amino acids. CDR3 nucleotides: TGTGCCATCAGTGAGTCGGCGGATAACACCGGGGAGCTGTTTTTT. Encoded protein: CAISESADNTGELFF.

This clonotype was detected ten times or more. This chain uses TRBV5-1 with TRBJ2-1; TRBD2 agrees at 8 bases. The germline V gene has CDR1 SGHRS and CDR2 YFSETQ. Unmatched junction bases numbered 4, after V lost 1 base and J lost 4 bases. The CDR3 loop spans 15 amino acids. CDR3 DNA sequence: TGCGCCAGCAGCTTGTCTACGGGAGGGTACAATGAGCAGTTCTTC. Translation: CASSLSTGGYNEQFF.

In the case of this clonotype: A much bigger clone sits one base away, suggesting this may be a read error. V and J are TRBV10-3 and TRBJ2-3, with D possibly being TRBD1 (6 bases). The CDR3 totals 15 residues. Germline CDR1 ENHRY, CDR2 SYGVKD. CDR3: CAFRGGLAGTDTQYF. In DNA, the CDR3 is TGTGCCTTCAGGGGTGGTCTGGCTGGCACAGATACGCAGTATTTT.

Concerning this clonotype itself: One end of the junction varies from germline; a read error may be responsible. The chain carries TRBV7-2 and TRBJ2-5; 8 nucleotides align to TRBD1. The CDR3 has 19 amino acids. The germline CDR1 and CDR2 sequences are SGHTA and FQGNSA. The CDR3 loop is CAGSQGGRGPNPYQETQYF. In DNA, the CDR3 is TGTGCCGGCAGCCAAGGGGGCAGGGGGCCAAACCCGTACCAAGAGACCCAGTACTTC.

Note on this clonotype: A single base separates this from a much larger clone, so it may be a read error. The chain combines TRBV29-1 with TRBJ1-5; the match to TRBD1 covers 8 bases. Germline CDR1 SQVTM, CDR2 ANQGSEA. CDR3 length: 13 amino acids. After removal of 4 bases from V and 9 bases from J, the junction contained 8 bases not matched to a gene. The CDR3 loop reads CSVGQGKGRPQHF. The CDR3, as DNA: TGCAGCGTTGGACAGGGGAAAGGACGGCCCCAGCATTTT.

In this sample, this clonotype turned up many times. This chain uses TRBV27 with TRBJ2-7, with TRBD2 matching over 7 bases. This CDR3 comprises 16 residues. Germline V gene sequence: CDR1 MNHEY, CDR2 SMNVEV (reference sequence). The V segment lost 4 bases and the J segment 1 base; nucleotides outside the gene matches: 10. The CDR3, as DNA: TGTGCCAGCAGTTCCCCCCAAGTCGGGGGGTCCTACGAGCAGTACTTC. It codes for CASSSPQVGGSYEQYF.